Shown below are 26 T cell receptor beta chains from a single sample sequenced in a study of blood T cell repertoires in COVID-19. Produced via immunoSEQ multiplex PCR; TCRdb's table is partial and in-frame only. The table lists about 250,000 clones, approximately 83% of them singletons, with around 3.3% in the top ten. The sequenced sample consisted of PBMCs or T cells enriched from blood (not recorded which). All receptors come from a woman in her thirties or forties who had been exposed to COVID-19.

The rearrangement links TRBV14 to TRBJ1-4; D is unresolved. Trimming removed 4 bases from V and 0 bases from J, with 15 bases in between. Germline V lookup: CDR1 SGHDN, CDR2 FVKESK. The CDR3 loop spans 17 amino acids. The CDR3 spells CASSPTGNRATNEKLFF. The CDR3 nucleotides read TGTGCCAGCAGCCCCACCGGGAATAGGGCAACTAATGAAAAACTGTTTTTT.

The gene calls are TRBV9 and TRBJ1-1, with D perhaps matching TRBD1 (6 bases). This CDR3 has 13 residues. V was shortened by 4 bases and J by 8 bases, with 15 bases between the two germline ends. CDR1 and CDR2 from the germline V gene are SGDLS and YYNGEE. Here the CDR3 DNA reads TGTGCCAGCAGCAACACCTTGGACAGCGAAGCTTTCTTT. Translation gives CASSNTLDSEAFF.

This chain uses TRBV6-5 with TRBJ1-1; 9 bases line up with TRBD1. The CDR3 is 15 residues long. The germline gives CDR1 MNHEY, CDR2 SVGAGI. V was pared by 5 bases and J by 5 bases, with 9 bases of the junction left unmatched. CDR3 sequence: CASSNRQGEDTEAFF. The CDR3 bases are TGTGCCAGCAGTAACCGACAGGGGGAGGATACTGAAGCTTTCTTT.

The chain couples TRBV27 to TRBJ1-5; the D gene is possibly TRBD1 (5 bases). V was pared by 0 bases and J by 6 bases, with 12 bases between. The CDR3 totals 15 residues. CDR1 MNHEY and CDR2 SMNVEV come from the germline V gene (reference sequence). The CDR3 DNA follows: TGTGCCAGCAGTTTATCAGCGGGGGATACTCAGCCCCAGCATTTT. It specifies CASSLSAGDTQPQHF.

V usage is TRBV19 and J usage is TRBJ1-6; no clear D gene. Per germline, CDR1 LNHDA and CDR2 SQIVND (reference sequence). CDR3 length equals 15 residues. Between the trimmed V and J ends, which lost 3 bases and 7 bases, there was a span of 13 bases. CDR3 protein: CASSMQALSNSPLHF. Here the CDR3 DNA reads TGTGCCAGTAGTATGCAGGCTCTCTCGAATTCACCCCTCCACTTT.

J is TRBJ1-5 and V is TRBV6-2 or TRBV6-3, with D possibly matching TRBD1 (5 bases). This CDR3 is built from 18 residues. Germline CDR1 and CDR2: MNHEY and SVGEGT. Trimming pared 5 bases from V and 0 bases from J, leaving 20 bases between. The CDR3 sequence is CASSPSIPTDFSNQPQHF. The CDR3 nucleotides are TGTGCCAGCAGTCCCTCGATCCCGACAGATTTTAGCAATCAGCCCCAGCATTTT.

This chain joins TRBV7-9 and TRBJ1-6; a possible D gene is TRBD1 (5 bases). Germline V gene sequence: CDR1 SEHNR, CDR2 FQNEAQ (reference sequence). The CDR3 is made up of 14 amino acids. V shed 8 bases and J shed 3 bases, with 11 bases lying between them. In nucleotides, the CDR3 is TGTGCCAGCCCACCGACAGACTATAATTCACCCCTCCACTTT. Encoded protein: CASPPTDYNSPLHF.

The chain is built from TRBV6-2 or TRBV6-3 and TRBJ2-5, with a possible D match to TRBD1 (6 bases). Trimming shortened V by 0 bases and J by 1 base, and 6 bases separated the two germline ends. CDR1 is MNHEY, CDR2 SVGEGT, per germline. The CDR3 extends over 14 amino acids. The CDR3 DNA is TGTGCCAGCAGTTACTCAGGGGGCCAAGAGACCCAGTACTTC. This encodes CASSYSGGQETQYF.

This clone has a handful of counts. The chain links TRBV10-3 to TRBJ1-6, with D possibly matching TRBD1 (5 bases). V was cut by 8 bases and J by 5 bases, with 16 bases left in between. The germline gives CDR1 ENHRY, CDR2 SYGVKD. This CDR3 is 15 amino acids long. DNA of the CDR3: TGTGCCATCGCCGCAGACAGTAGGAATAATTCACCCCTCCACTTT. Amino acids: CAIAADSRNNSPLHF.

The chain recombines TRBV19 with TRBJ2-2; D might be TRBD1 (5 bases). The V end lost 4 bases, the J end lost 7 bases, and 13 bases lay between the germline ends. Germline V lookup: CDR1 LNHDA, CDR2 SQIVND (reference sequence). CDR3 length: 14 residues. CDR3 in DNA: TGTGCCAGTAGTACACAGGAGAGCAGCGGGGAGCTGTTTTTT. Translation gives CASSTQESSGELFF.

This clone was picked up one time. This chain connects TRBV4-2 to TRBJ2-4; 8 nucleotides line up with TRBD1. This CDR3 has 16 residues. J was trimmed by 9 bases and V by 0 bases; bases with no gene match: 10. CDR1 and CDR2 (germline): LGHNA, YNFKEQ. The DNA of the CDR3 is TGTGCCAGCAGCCAAGATTCCGTCAGGGGGCAAGGCATTCAGTACTTC. This translates into CASSQDSVRGQGIQYF.

This CDR3 is CASSLSSGAGTLQETQYF. The DNA of the CDR3 is TGTGCCAGCTCACTCTCTAGCGGGGCGGGAACTCTCCAAGAGACCCAGTACTTC. The J gene is TRBJ2-5, the V gene TRBV18; 9 bases fit TRBD2. Germline V CDR1 and CDR2: KGHSH, LQKENI. V lost 4 bases to trimming and J lost 1 base; unmatched junction nucleotides: 13. This CDR3 region has 18 residues.

The V gene is TRBV19, the J gene TRBJ1-5; 12 positions match TRBD1. The CDR3 sequence is 14 residues long. CDR1 is LNHDA and CDR2 is SQIVND in the germline V gene (reference sequence). Unmatched junction bases numbered 4, after V lost 7 bases and J lost 6 bases. The CDR3: CASTGTGGGQPQHF. The CDR3 nucleotides are TGTGCCAGTACTGGGACAGGGGGCGGTCAGCCCCAGCATTTT.

This rearrangement joins TRBV7-2 to TRBJ2-3; 7 positions match TRBD2. Trimming took 1 base from V and 0 from J; bases not matched to a gene: 10. The germline gives CDR1 SGHTA, CDR2 FQGNSA. The CDR3 contains 18 residues. The CDR3 DNA is TGTGCCAGCAGCTTAGTTCTGCGGGGGTCCCCTAGCACAGATACGCAGTATTTT. This codes for CASSLVLRGSPSTDTQYF.

The chain employs TRBV7-9 and TRBJ1-5, with D perhaps TRBD1 (6 bases). Germline lookup yields CDR1 SEHNR and CDR2 FQNEAQ (reference sequence). Trimming stripped 5 bases from V and 0 bases from J, with 11 bases between. The CDR3 loop spans 15 amino acids. Here the CDR3 DNA reads TGTGCCAGCAGCCCGCAGGGGAGTAGCAATCAGCCCCAGCATTTT. As protein: CASSPQGSSNQPQHF.

This clone appeared once. This rearrangement joins TRBV4-1 to TRBJ2-7; tentatively, D is TRBD1 (6 bases). Trimming left V 0 bases short and J 2 bases short, with 14 bases between. The CDR3 length is 16 residues. The germline V gene encodes CDR1 MGHRA and CDR2 YSYEKL. The CDR3 reads CASSQDRPRGAYEQYF. CDR3 nucleotides: TGCGCCAGCAGCCAAGATAGGCCCAGGGGAGCCTACGAGCAGTACTTC.

The chain employs TRBV5-1 and TRBJ1-3, with a possible D match to TRBD1 (5 bases). CDR1 SGHRS and CDR2 YFSETQ come from the germline V gene. CDR3 length: 13 amino acids. V was cut by 5 bases and J by 3 bases, with 9 bases left in between. The CDR3 sequence is CASRLQGGNTIYF. Written as DNA, the CDR3 is TGCGCCAGCAGACTCCAGGGTGGAAACACCATATATTTT. Based on the CDR3 plus reference TRBV5-1 and TRBJ1-3, the full variable domain is KAGVTQTPRYLIKTRGQQVTLSCSPISGHRSVSWYQQTPGQGLQFLFEYFSETQRNKGNFPGRFSGRQFSNSRSEMNVSTLELGDSALYLCASRLQGGNTIYFGEGSWLTVV.

The genes are TRBV19 and TRBJ1-1; TRBD1 aligns across 8 bases. V gave up 8 bases and J gave up 2 bases; unmatched junction bases: 1. Germline CDR1 reads LNHDA; CDR2 reads SQIVND (reference sequence). The CDR3 is 12 residues long. This CDR3 is CASGTGNTEAFF. The CDR3 DNA follows: TGTGCCAGTGGGACAGGTAACACTGAAGCTTTCTTT.

Comment on this clone: An end of the junction differs from the germline gene, which may be a read error. This chain connects TRBV2 to TRBJ1-1, with 8 nucleotides matching TRBD1. The CDR3 is made up of 12 amino acids. From germline, CDR1 is SNHLY and CDR2 FYNNEI. The CDR3 protein is CASSDPGQGVLF. The CDR3 DNA reads as TGTGCCAGCAGTGACCCCGGACAGGGTGTTCTCTTT.

This clone was detected only once. The chain has TRBV10-3 and TRBJ2-1, with D possibly matching TRBD2 (5 bases). Between the trimmed V and J ends, which lost 8 bases and 7 bases, there was a span of 12 bases. This CDR3 is built from 12 residues. The germline V gene has CDR1 ENHRY and CDR2 SYGVKD. The CDR3 here is CAIDPSGNEQFF. The CDR3 nucleotides read TGTGCCATCGACCCCTCGGGGAATGAGCAGTTCTTC.

The chain recombines TRBV7-3 with TRBJ1-1, with TRBD1 as a possible D gene (5 bases). Germline CDR1 and CDR2: SGHTA and FQGTGA. V dropped 3 bases and J dropped 1 base, with 12 bases sitting between them. There are 15 residues in the CDR3. The chain's CDR3 is CASSFSEGKNTEAFF. In nucleotides, the CDR3 is TGTGCCAGCAGCTTCTCGGAGGGGAAGAACACTGAAGCTTTCTTT.

This chain joins TRBV18 and TRBJ2-1; 8 nucleotides agree with TRBD1. The CDR3 is 13 amino acids. J lost 8 bases, V lost 3 bases, and 3 bases had no gene match. The V gene's germline CDR1 is KGHSH and CDR2 LQKENI. The CDR3 DNA follows: TGTGCCAGCTCACCTACAGGGGGGCATGAGCAGTTCTTC. Translation: CASSPTGGHEQFF.

The gene calls are TRBV5-4 and TRBJ1-2; 8 bases match TRBD1. The CDR3 loop spans 15 amino acids. Germline lookup yields CDR1 SGHNT and CDR2 YYREEE (reference sequence). After removal of 4 bases from V and 5 bases from J, the junction contained 10 bases not matched to a gene. The CDR3 nucleotides read TGTGCCAGCAGCACCTGGGACAGGCCGTATTATGGCTACACCTTC. Translated, it gives CASSTWDRPYYGYTF.

The chain links TRBV11-3 to TRBJ2-5; D might be TRBD2 (5 bases). Between the trimmed V and J ends, which lost 4 bases and 5 bases, there was a span of 17 bases. Germline CDR1 and CDR2: SGHNT and YENEEA. CDR3 length: 15 amino acids. The CDR3 protein is CASSSPLEVSETQYF. DNA for the CDR3: TGTGCCAGCAGCTCCCCTCTGGAGGTGTCGGAGACCCAGTACTTC.

The chain links TRBV7-2 to TRBJ2-1, with D possibly being TRBD1 (5 bases). V lost 0 bases to trimming and J lost 6 bases, with 18 bases between them. Per germline, CDR1 SGHTA and CDR2 FQGNSA. The CDR3 has 17 residues. CDR3 in amino acids: CASSLARASALFNEQFF. The CDR3 DNA follows: TGTGCCAGCAGCTTAGCCAGGGCCAGTGCCCTTTTCAATGAGCAGTTCTTC. The whole variable domain, remainder taken from reference TRBV7-2 and TRBJ2-1, is GAGVSQSPSNKVTEKGKDVELRCDPISGHTALYWYRQSLGQGLEFLIYFQGNSAPDKSGLPSDRFSAERTGGSVSTLTIQRTQQEDSAVYLCASSLARASALFNEQFFGPGTRLTVL.

The CDR3 here is CASSSSYGNTIYF. The CDR3 DNA sequence: TGTGCCAGCTCATCCAGTTACGGAAACACCATATATTTT. The chain is built from TRBV18 and TRBJ1-3; D unclear. Germline V gene sequence: CDR1 KGHSH, CDR2 LQKENI. Trimming cost V 5 bases and J 4 bases, with 9 bases left between them. This CDR3 spans 13 amino acids.